Here is one T cell receptor (beta chain) with its context. The CDR3 covers 14 residues. With V trimmed by 4 bases and J by 3 bases, 1 base remained unmatched. From germline, CDR1 is LGHDT and CDR2 YNNKEL (reference sequence). The data were obtained in a study of blood T cell repertoires in COVID-19. TCRdb's copy holds only in-frame clones and misses some; the assay was immunoSEQ multiplex PCR. The sample yields some 300,000 clones, 89% seen once. Seattle patients were enrolled during active infection and followed longitudinally. V gene TRBV3-1 (or the pseudogene TRBV3-2) combines with J gene TRBJ1-2; 11 bases are shared with TRBD1. This receptor was identified in a woman under 40 with COVID-19, enrolled during active disease. Sequenced: peripheral blood. CDR3: CASSRGQGDYGYTF. The CDR3 bases are TGTGCCAGCAGCCGGGGACAGGGGGACTATGGCTACACCTTC.